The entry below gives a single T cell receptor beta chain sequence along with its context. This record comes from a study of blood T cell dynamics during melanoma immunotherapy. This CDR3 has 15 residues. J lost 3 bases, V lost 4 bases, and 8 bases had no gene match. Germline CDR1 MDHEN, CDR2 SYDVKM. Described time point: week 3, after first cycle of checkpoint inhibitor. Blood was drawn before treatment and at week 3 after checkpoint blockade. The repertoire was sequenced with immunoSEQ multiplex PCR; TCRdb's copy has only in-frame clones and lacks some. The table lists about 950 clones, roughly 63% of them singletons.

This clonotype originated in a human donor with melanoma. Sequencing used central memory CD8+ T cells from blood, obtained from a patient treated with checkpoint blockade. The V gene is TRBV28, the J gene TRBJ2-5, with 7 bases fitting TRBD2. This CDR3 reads CASSSRWAGEETQYF. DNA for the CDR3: TGTGCCAGCAGTTCCCGATGGGCGGGAGAAGAGACCCAGTACTTC.